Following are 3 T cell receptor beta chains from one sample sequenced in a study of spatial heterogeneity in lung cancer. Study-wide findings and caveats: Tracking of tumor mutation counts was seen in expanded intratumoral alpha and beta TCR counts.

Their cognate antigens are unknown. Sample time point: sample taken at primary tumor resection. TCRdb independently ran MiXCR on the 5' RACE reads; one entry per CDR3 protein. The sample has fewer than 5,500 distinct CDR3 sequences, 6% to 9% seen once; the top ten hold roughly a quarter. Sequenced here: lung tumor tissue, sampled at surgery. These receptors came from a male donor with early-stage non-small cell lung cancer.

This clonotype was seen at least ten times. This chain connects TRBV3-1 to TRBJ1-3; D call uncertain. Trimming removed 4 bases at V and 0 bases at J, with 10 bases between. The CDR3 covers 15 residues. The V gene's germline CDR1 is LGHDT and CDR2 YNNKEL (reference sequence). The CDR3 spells CASSRGVTSGNTIYF. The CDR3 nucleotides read TGTGCCAGCAGCCGCGGGGTGACCTCTGGAAACACCATATATTTT.

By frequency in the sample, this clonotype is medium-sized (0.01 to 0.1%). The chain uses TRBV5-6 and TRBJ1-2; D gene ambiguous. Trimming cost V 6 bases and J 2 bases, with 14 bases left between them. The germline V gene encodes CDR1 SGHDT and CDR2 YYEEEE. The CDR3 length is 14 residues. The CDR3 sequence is CASIFGPQNYGYTF. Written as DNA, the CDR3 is TGTGCCAGCATCTTTGGACCCCAAAACTATGGCTACACCTTC.

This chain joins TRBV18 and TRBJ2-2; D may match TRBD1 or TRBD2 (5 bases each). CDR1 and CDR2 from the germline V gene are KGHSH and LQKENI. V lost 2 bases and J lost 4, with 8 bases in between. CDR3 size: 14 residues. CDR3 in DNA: TGTGCCAGCTCACCAGTCGGGGCCACCGGGGAGCTGTTTTTT. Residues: CASSPVGATGELFF.